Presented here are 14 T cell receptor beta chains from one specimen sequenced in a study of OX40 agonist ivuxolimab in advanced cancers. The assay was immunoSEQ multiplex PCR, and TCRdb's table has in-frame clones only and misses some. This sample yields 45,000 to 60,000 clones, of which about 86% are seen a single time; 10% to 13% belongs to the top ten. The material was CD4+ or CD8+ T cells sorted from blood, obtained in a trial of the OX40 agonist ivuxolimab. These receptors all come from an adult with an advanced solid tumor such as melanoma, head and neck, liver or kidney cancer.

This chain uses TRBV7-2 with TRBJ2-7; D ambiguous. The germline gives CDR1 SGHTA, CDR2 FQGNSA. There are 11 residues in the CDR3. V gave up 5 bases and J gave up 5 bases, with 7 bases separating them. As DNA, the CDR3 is TGTGCCAGCAGCGCTGGGAACGAGCAGTACTTC. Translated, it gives CASSAGNEQYF. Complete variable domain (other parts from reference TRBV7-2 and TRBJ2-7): GAGVSQSPSNKVTEKGKDVELRCDPISGHTALYWYRQSLGQGLEFLIYFQGNSAPDKSGLPSDRFSAERTGGSVSTLTIQRTQQEDSAVYLCASSAGNEQYFGPGTRLTVT.

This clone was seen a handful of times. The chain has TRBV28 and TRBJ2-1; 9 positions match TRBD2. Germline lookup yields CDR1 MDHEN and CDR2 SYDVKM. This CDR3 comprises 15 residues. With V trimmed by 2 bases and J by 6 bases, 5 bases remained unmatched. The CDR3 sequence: CASSLMAGGGNEQFF. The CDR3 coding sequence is TGTGCCAGCAGTTTAATGGCGGGAGGGGGCAATGAGCAGTTCTTC.

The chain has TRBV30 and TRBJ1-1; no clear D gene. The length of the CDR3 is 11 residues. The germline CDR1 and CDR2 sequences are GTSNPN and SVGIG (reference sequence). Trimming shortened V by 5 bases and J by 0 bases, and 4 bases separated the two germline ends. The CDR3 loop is CAWGMNTEAFF. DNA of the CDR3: TGTGCCTGGGGGATGAACACTGAAGCTTTCTTT.

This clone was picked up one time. CDR3 protein: CASSQELTGSSYEQYF. Written as DNA, the CDR3 is TGTGCCAGCAGCCAAGAGTTAACGGGGAGCTCCTACGAGCAGTACTTC. The V and J genes are TRBV4-2 and TRBJ2-7, with D maybe TRBD2 (5 bases). The V gene's germline CDR1 is LGHNA and CDR2 YNFKEQ. This CDR3 spans 16 amino acids. Trimming cost V 0 bases and J 0 bases, with 12 bases left between them.

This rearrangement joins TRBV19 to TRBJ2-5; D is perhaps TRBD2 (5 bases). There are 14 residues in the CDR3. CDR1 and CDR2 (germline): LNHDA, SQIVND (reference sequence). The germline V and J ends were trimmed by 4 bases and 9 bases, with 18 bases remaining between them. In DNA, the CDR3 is TGTGCCAGTAGTACCTCACTAGGGCCATGGGCCCAGTACTTC. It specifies CASSTSLGPWAQYF.

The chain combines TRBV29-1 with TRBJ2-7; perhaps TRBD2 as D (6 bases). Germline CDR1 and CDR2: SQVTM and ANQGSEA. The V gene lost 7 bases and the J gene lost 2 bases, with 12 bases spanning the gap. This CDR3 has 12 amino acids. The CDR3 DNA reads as TGCAGCGGATGGAGGGGCCCCTACGAGCAGTACTTC. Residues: CSGWRGPYEQYF.

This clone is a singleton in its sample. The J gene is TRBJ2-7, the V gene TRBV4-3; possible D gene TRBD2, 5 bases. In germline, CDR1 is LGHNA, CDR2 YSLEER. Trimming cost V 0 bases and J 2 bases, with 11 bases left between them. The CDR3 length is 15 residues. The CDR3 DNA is TGCGCCAGCAGCCAAGACCCCCTAGCTACCTACGAGCAGTACTTC. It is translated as CASSQDPLATYEQYF.

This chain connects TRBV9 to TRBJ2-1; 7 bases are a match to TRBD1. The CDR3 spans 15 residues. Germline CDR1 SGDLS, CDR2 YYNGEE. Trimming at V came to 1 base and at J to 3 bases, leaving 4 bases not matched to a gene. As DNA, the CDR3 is TGTGCCAGCAGCGTACCCGGGACAGACTACAATGAGCAGTTCTTC. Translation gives CASSVPGTDYNEQFF.

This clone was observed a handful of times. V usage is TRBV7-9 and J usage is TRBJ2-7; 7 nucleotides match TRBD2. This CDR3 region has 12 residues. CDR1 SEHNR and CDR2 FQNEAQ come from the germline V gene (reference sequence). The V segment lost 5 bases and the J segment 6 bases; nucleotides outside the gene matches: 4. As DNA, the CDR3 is TGTGCCAGCAGCAATTTAGCGGGCGAGCAGTACTTC. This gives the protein CASSNLAGEQYF.

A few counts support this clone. The CDR3 DNA reads TGTGCCAGTAGTATGGGACCTCCTTATGGCTACACCTTC. Its translation: CASSMGPPYGYTF. This chain connects TRBV19 to TRBJ1-2; TRBD1 is a possible D gene (5 bases). This CDR3 has 13 amino acids. The germline CDR1 and CDR2 sequences are LNHDA and SQIVND (reference sequence). V gave up 3 bases and J gave up 5 bases, with 10 bases separating them.

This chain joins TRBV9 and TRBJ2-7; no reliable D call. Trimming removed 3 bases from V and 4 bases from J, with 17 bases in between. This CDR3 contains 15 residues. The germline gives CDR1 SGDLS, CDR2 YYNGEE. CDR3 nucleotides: TGTGCCAGCAGCGACCGGGTTAAAAACGCTTACGAGCAGTACTTC. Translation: CASSDRVKNAYEQYF.

CDR3 DNA: TGTGCCAGCAGCTTAGGGAGGGGGCGCGAGCAGTACTTC. It encodes CASSLGRGREQYF. The chain couples TRBV11-3 to TRBJ2-7; weak D call: TRBD1 (7 bases). V was shortened by 1 base and J by 6 bases, with 10 bases between the two germline ends. The germline V gene has CDR1 SGHNT and CDR2 YENEEA. This CDR3 region has 13 residues.

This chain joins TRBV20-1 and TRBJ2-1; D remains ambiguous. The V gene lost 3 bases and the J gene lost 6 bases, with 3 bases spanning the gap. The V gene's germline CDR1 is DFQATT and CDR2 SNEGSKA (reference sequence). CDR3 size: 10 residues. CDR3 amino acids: CSASFNEQFF. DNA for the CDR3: TGCAGTGCTAGCTTCAATGAGCAGTTCTTC.

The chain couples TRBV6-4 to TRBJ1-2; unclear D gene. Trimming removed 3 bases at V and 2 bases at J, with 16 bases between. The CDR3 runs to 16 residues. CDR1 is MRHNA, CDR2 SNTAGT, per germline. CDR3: CASSDIEGELNYGYTF. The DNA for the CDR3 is TGTGCCAGCAGTGATATCGAGGGAGAGCTGAACTATGGCTACACCTTC.